This T cell receptor beta chain emerged from a study of blood T cells in healthy people across ages (dated by TCRdb to 2014 to 2015). At the level of the whole study: In model experiments, template switching captured about one uniquely barcoded TCR beta cDNA molecule for every two T cells. To track age-related changes in TCR beta repertoire diversity, the study relied on deep sequencing normalized with unique cDNA molecular identifiers. To avoid experimental bias, donors of different ages were distributed randomly across sequencing lanes. Donors were grouped into four age groups: young (average approximately 15 years), middle-aged (over 35), aged (62) and long-lived (less than 85). For two donors (one aged 18 to 29 and one aged 80 or older), the study analyzed two additional independent replicas of 1 million unique cDNA reads from the same blood draw.

Of note for this clonotype: The antigen this receptor binds is unknown. Within one base of it there is no much larger clone, and no base qualities were kept.

In the germline V gene, CDR1 corresponds to SGDLS and CDR2 to YYNGEE. The CDR3 measures 13 amino acids from cysteine to phenylalanine. CDR3 DNA only is kept here, 39 bases in frame from base 1. At the junction V is shortened by 2 bases and J by 6 bases; bases outside the gene matches: 1. Systemically healthy Caucasian individuals from Russia, about 38 in total and aged about 6 to 100 years, were included as donors. Approximately 11 milliliters of peripheral blood were drawn from each donor into EDTA-treated Vacutainer tubes. PBMCs were isolated by Ficoll-Paque density-gradient centrifugation, with at least 6 million obtained per sample. Trizol reagent was used to extract total RNA from PBMCs, with at least 6 micrograms per sample. For every donor, flow cytometry on a PBMC aliquot measured the percentage of naive CD45RAhigh/CD27high T cells. The library was obtained by 5' RACE. Sequencing was performed on an Illumina HiSeq 2500. A second PCR of roughly 7 to 11 cycles was performed with a sample-barcoded 5' primer and a J-beta primer mix. A unique molecular identifier was introduced onto each TCR beta cDNA molecule by a template-switch 5' adaptor carrying 12 random nucleotides. Each sample yielded at least 3 million CDR3-containing paired-end reads. The Mint cDNA synthesis kit, primed by a TRBC-specific oligonucleotide, was used to synthesize first-strand cDNA from all RNA. All cDNA was treated with uracil-DNA glycosylase and then went through a first 18-cycle PCR with the universal primers M1SS and BC2_uni_R. The study's own analysis went as follows. For normalization, 1 million high-quality reads were randomly selected from each sample, with every read carrying a distinct molecular identifier. Reads sharing molecular identifiers were discarded rather than binned into consensus sequences. MiTCR, set to a Q25 quality threshold and the strictest error-elimination algorithm, was used for CDR3 identification, clonotype clustering and error correction. Lower-bound total TCR beta diversity was estimated with a nonparametric unseen species model using Euler transformation. Using fastp at Q25 and MiXCR, TCRdb reprocessed the public reads and kept productive beta chains. Records with the same CDR3 protein are collapsed into one entry carrying the most frequent genes and DNA. The V and J calls were not made by the authors but by TCRdb's processing. The sample profile shows approximately 880,000 distinct CDR3 sequences; under 50% of them were found once. The ten largest clones represent around an eighth of the sample.

Results the study describes overall, beyond this receptor: Since profiling was done on bulk unsorted PBMCs, naive and antigen-experienced compartments could not be conclusively compared. There was a strong correlation between observed TCR beta diversity and the percentage of naive T cells measured by flow cytometry. The long-lived group showed more naive CD4+ T cells, fewer expanded clones and increased TCR diversity than the aged group, suggesting age selection. Because the CMV infection status of the donors was unknown, age-related changes in expanded clonotypes may potentially have been confounded. Estimates of total diversity from one million sequenced T cells were regarded as lower bounds and underestimates. As age increased, observed TCR beta diversity per million T cells dropped in a roughly linear way, and a significant reduction was already evident by age around 41.

The chain links TRBV9 with TRBJ2-2; 7 of the junction bases match TRBD2. The sequence came from a man between 25 and 39 years old in good health. The sample comprised blood. Here is the DNA: TGTGCCAGCAGCGTGACTAGCTCCGGGGAGCTGTTTTTT. This sequence encodes CASSVTSSGELFF.